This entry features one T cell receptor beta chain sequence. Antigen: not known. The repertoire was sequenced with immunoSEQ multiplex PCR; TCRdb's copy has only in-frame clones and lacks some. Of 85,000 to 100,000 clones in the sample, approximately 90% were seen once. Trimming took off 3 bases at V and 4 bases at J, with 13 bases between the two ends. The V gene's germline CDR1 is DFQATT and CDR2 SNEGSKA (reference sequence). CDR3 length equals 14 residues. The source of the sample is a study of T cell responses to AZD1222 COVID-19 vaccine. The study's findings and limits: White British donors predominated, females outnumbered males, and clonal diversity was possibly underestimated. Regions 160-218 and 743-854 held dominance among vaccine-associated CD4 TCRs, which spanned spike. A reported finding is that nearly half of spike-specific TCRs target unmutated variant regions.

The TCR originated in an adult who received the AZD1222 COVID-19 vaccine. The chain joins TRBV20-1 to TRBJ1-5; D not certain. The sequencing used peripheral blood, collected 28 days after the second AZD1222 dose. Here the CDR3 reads CSASPLGLNQPQHF. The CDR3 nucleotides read TGCAGTGCTAGTCCTCTAGGATTAAATCAGCCCCAGCATTTT.